This T cell receptor beta chain stems from a study of T-cell reconstitution after alpha-beta-depleted transplantation in children. Study-level findings and limits: Roughly two months post-transplant, alpha-beta T cells reportedly originated from several hundred graft clones that had expanded. T-cell counts and diversity at one year following transplant were attributed mainly to newly produced T cells. From surviving recipient T cells and thymic progenitors came the high day-60 TCRbeta diversity observed in some patients.

From germline, CDR1 is SGHVS and CDR2 FNYEAQ. The CDR3 sequence is 14 residues long. V was clipped by 5 bases and J by 13 bases, with 23 bases between them. On this clonotype itself: Its target is unknown.

Unique molecular identifiers tagged the TCRbeta library. TCRdb reprocessed the PCR reads with MiXCR, giving one entry per CDR3 protein. The table has approximately 430,000 distinct CDR3 sequences, around 15% seen once. The rearrangement links TRBV7-6 to TRBJ2-5; TRBD2 is a possible D gene (5 bases). Sequenced here: PBMCs, mostly from graft donor cells, sampled 360 days after TCRalphabeta/CD19-depleted stem cell transplant. The receptor comes from a boy in the first two years of life who had a stem cell transplant for Wiskott-Aldrich syndrome, so the T cells may come from the graft donor. For the CDR3, the DNA is TGTGCCAGCAGCCAGGAACCCTTCGCCCTAGCTTTGTACTTC. Translated: CASSQEPFALALYF.